This TCR beta chain derives from a study of shared clonotypes between healthy human individuals. Points from the study as a whole: Sample collection involved blood only; tissue repertoires are likely different. The sharing of 5% to 5.5% of naive CD4 clonotypes was seen across a handful of donors.

As for this clone: Its cognate antigen is unknown. Other DNA sequences in this sample translate to the same CDR3.

The method was immunoSEQ multiplex PCR; TCRdb's version includes in-frame clones alone and lacks a portion of them. Among 780,000 or so clones, 72% were seen once, and the ten largest hold approximately 1.7%. A CD45RA+ naive subset and a CD45RA-negative memory subset were split from CD4+ cells. The receptor's source is a woman in her 30s in good health. Sequencing used memory CD4+ T cells sorted from blood. Subset given: CD45RA-negative fraction.

The CDR3 DNA sequence: TGTGCCAGCTCACCGAGGACAGGGGACACCGGGGAGCTGTTTTTT. It yields the protein CASSPRTGDTGELFF. The chain joins TRBV18 to TRBJ2-2, with 9 bases lining up with TRBD1. This CDR3 contains 15 residues. V lost 3 bases, J lost 3 bases, and 2 bases stayed unmatched. Germline values: CDR1 KGHSH, CDR2 LQKENI.